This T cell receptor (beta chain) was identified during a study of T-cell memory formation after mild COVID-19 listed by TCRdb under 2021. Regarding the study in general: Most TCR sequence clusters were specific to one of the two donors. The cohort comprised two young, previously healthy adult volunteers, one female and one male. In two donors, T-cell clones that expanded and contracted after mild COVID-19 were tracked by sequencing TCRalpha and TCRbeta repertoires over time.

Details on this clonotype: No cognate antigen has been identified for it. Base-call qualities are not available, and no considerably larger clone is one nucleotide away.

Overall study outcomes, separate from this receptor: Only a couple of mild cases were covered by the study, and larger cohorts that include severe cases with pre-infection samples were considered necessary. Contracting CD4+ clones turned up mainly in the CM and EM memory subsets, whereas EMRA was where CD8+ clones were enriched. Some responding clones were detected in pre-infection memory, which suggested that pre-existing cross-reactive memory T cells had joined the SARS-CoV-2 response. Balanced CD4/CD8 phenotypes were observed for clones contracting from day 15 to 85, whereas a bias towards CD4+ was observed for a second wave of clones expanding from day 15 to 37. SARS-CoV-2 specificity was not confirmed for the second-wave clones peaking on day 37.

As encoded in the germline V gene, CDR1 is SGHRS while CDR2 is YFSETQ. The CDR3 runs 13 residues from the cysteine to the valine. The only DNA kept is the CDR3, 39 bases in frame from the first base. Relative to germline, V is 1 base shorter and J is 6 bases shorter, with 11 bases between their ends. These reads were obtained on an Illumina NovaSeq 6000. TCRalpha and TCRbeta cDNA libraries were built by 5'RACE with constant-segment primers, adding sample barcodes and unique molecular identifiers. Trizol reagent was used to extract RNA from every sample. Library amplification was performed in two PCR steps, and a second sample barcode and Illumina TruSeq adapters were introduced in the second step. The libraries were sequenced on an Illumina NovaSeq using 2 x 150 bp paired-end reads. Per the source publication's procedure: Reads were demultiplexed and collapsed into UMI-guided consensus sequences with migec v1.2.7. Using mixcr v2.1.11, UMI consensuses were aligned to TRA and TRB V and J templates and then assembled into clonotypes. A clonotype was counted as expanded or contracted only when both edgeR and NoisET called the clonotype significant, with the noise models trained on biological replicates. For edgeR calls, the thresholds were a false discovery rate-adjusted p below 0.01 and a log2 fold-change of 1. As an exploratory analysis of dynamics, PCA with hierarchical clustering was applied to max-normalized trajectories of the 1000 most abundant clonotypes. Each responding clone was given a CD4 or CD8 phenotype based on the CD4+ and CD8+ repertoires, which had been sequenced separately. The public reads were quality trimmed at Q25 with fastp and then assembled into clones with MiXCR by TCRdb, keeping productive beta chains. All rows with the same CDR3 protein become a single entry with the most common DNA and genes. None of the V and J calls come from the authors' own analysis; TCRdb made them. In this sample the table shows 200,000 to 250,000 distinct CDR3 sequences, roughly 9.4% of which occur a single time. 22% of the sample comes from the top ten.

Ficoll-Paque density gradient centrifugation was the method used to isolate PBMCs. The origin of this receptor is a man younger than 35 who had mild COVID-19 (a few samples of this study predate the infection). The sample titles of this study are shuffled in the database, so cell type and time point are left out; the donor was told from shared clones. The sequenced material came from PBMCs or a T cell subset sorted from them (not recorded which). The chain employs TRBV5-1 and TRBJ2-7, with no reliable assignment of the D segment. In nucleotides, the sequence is TGCGCCAGCAGCTTGAGCTGGTCCGCCGAGCAGTACGTC. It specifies CASSLSWSAEQYV.